The T cell receptor (beta chain) under discussion was sequenced for a study of identical twins (dated by TCRdb to the mid-2010s). Looking at the study overall: To test whether fetal clonotypes persist, the study used deep sequencing on TCR alpha and beta repertoires from monozygotic twins, unrelated adults of various ages, and cord blood. To rule out contamination, replicate twin experiments were performed at different times with different library preparation protocols. Summary of the overall study and its limitations: Conclusions relied on cross-sectional statistical analysis, since the same donors could not be followed over many years. In monozygotic twins, out-of-frame TCR alpha sharing was systematically underestimated by recombination models, although the models agreed with sharing between unrelated individuals. Compared with coincidental sharing between unrelated individuals, out-of-frame TCR alpha sequences shared between twins had an excess of sequences with low generation probability. Invariant T cells such as MAIT and iNKT could partly confound zero-insertion analyses, though diverse VJ usage argued against this for most clonotypes. The excess sharing between twins in beta out-of-frame sequences was weaker because fewer shared sequences reduced the signal-to-noise ratio. Fewer insertions were carried by abundant cord blood beta clonotypes, a similar but weaker trend appeared in young adult naive repertoires, and no such trend appeared in memory repertoires.

The CDR3, from cysteine to phenylalanine, totals 14 residues. CDR3 DNA only is kept here, 42 bases in frame from base 1. The germline V gene provides CDR1 MNHEY and CDR2 SVGEGT. Trimming takes 7 bases off V and 7 bases off J; junction bases not matched to a gene: 11. The library was produced with 5' RACE. The listed sequencing device is Illumina HiSeq 2000. Template switching added a universal primer binding site, and the final cDNA carried a unique molecular identifier that allowed TCR cDNA molecules to be counted accurately. First-strand cDNA for TCR alpha and beta chains was synthesized from specific primers in the conserved constant-segment region. Each cDNA library was double barcoded, with a SMART-Mk sample barcode plus Illumina barcodes, to control for contamination. TruSeq adapter sequences along with Illumina sample barcodes were introduced in two successive PCR steps. The TCR alpha and beta cDNA libraries were sequenced on the Illumina HiSeq platform using custom primers. On the study's bioinformatics: MiGEC processed the raw reads to extract unique molecular identifiers, while MiXCR was used to determine the CDR3 positions. Recombination models were inferred per individual with the repgenHMM and IGoR tools using an EM algorithm. Shared clonotypes were analyzed with the tcR package in R, and sharing was normalized by the product of cloneset sizes. Out-of-frame nonproductive sequences were analyzed to study raw recombination free of thymic and clonal selection effects. The public reads were quality trimmed at Q25 with fastp and then assembled into clones with MiXCR by TCRdb, keeping productive beta chains. Here each entry gathers all rows of one CDR3 protein and keeps the most common genes and DNA. None of the V and J calls come from the authors' own analysis; TCRdb made them. A total of fewer than 550,000 distinct CDR3 sequences appear in this sample, around an eighth of them only once. About 0.94% of the sample belongs to the ten largest clones.

Only healthy Caucasian donors were included. Three pairs of female monozygotic twins, all aged roughly 18 to 29 years, were included in the twin cohort. Positive isolation kits from Invitrogen were used to isolate the CD4+ and CD8+ T cell populations. This clonotype appeared a few times. Its antigen target is currently unknown. No quality values exist for individual bases; no much larger clone is one base distant. This sample also appeared in a second study, on yellow fever vaccine responses in identical twins. The second source states: According to the authors, in identical twins the way T cells responded to vaccination appeared partly convergent and partly personalized. The study precisely tracked vaccine-responding T cell clones in identical twins.

This TCR was recovered from a woman aged 18-29 years in good health. Rearrangement joined TRBV6-2 or TRBV6-3 to TRBJ2-7, with 9 bases aligning to TRBD1. Sequenced sample: CD4+ T cells sorted from blood. The nucleotide sequence is TGTGCCAGCACTAGGACAGGGGCCTCCAGAGAGCAGTACTTC. Translation gives CASTRTGASREQYF.